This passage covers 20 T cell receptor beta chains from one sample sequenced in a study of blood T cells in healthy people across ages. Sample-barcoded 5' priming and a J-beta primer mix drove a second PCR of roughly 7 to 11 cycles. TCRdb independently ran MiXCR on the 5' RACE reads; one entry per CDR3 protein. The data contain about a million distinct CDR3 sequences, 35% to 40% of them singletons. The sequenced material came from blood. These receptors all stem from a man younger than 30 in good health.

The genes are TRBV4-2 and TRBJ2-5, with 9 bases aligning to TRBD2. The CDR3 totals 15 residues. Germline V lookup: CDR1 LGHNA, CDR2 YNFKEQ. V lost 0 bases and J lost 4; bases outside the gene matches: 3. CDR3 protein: CASSQEAGGPETQYF. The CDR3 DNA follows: TGTGCCAGCAGCCAAGAGGCGGGGGGGCCAGAGACCCAGTACTTC.

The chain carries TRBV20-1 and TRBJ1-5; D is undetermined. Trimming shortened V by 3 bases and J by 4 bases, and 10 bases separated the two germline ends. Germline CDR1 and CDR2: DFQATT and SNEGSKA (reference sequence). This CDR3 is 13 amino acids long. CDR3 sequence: CSASPPPNQPQHF. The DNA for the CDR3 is TGCAGTGCTAGCCCTCCCCCAAATCAGCCCCAGCATTTT.

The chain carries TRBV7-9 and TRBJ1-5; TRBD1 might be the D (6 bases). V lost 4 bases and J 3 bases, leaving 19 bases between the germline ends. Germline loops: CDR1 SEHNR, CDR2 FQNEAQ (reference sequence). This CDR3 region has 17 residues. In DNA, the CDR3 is TGTGCCAGCAGCTCGGGGGGCGACAGTTACTCCAATCAGCCCCAGCATTTT. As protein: CASSSGGDSYSNQPQHF.

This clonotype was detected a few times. The CDR3 sequence: CSALDRVKVQPQHF. The DNA for the CDR3 is TGCAGTGCTTTGGACAGGGTGAAGGTTCAGCCCCAGCATTTT. The rearrangement joins TRBV20-1 to TRBJ1-5; 8 nucleotides line up with TRBD1. V dropped 5 bases and J dropped 6; count of bases not matched to a gene: 9. The V gene's germline CDR1 is DFQATT and CDR2 SNEGSKA (reference sequence). This CDR3 contains 14 residues.

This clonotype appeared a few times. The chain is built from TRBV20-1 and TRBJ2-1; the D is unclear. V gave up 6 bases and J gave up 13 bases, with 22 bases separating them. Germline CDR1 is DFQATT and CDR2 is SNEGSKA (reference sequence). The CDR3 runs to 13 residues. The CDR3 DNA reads TGCAGTGCACCCGACGATCCTTCCGAGACCCAGTTCTTC. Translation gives CSAPDDPSETQFF.

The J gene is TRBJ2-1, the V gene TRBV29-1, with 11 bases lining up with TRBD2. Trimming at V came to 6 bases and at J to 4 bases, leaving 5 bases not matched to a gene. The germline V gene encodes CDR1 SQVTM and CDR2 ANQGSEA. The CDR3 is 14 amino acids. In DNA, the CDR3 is TGCAGCGTCCCTACTAGCGGGAGATACAATGAGCAGTTCTTC. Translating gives CSVPTSGRYNEQFF.

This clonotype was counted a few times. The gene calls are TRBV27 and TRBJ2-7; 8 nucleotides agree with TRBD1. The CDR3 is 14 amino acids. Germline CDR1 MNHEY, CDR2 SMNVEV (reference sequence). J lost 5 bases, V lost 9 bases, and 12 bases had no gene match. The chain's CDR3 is CASQDRAAIHEQYF. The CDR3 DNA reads TGTGCCAGTCAGGACAGGGCGGCTATCCACGAGCAGTACTTC.

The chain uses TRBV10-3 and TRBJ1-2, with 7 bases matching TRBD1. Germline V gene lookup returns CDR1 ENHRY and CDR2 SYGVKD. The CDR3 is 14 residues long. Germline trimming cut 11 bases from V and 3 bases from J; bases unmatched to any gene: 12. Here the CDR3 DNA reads TGTGCCGTCACCGGACAGGACGGCGACTATGGCTACACCTTC. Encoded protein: CAVTGQDGDYGYTF.

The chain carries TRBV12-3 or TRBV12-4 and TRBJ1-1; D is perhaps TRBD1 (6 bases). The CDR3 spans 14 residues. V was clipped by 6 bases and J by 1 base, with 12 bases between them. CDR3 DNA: TGTGCCAGCAGCCAGGGACACCAGAACACTGAAGCTTTCTTT. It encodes CASSQGHQNTEAFF.

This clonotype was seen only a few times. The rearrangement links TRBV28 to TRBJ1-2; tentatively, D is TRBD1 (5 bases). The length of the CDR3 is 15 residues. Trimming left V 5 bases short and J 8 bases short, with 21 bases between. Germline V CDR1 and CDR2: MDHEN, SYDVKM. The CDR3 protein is CASSPDWGGVGGYTF. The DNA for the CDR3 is TGTGCCAGCAGTCCCGATTGGGGGGGTGTAGGGGGCTACACCTTC.

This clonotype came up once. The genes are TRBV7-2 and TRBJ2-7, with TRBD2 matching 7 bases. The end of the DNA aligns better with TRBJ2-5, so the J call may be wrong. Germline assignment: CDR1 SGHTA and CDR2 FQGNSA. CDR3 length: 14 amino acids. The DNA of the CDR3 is TGTGCCAGCAGCTTAAACGGGGGAGGGGAGACCCAGTACTTC. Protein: CASSLNGGGETQYF.

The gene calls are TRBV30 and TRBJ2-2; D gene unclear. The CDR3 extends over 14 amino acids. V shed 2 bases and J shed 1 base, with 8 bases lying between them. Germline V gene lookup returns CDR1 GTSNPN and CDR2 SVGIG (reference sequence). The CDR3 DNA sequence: TGTGCCTGGAGTAGGGCAGTGAACACCGGGGAGCTGTTTTTT. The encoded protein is CAWSRAVNTGELFF.

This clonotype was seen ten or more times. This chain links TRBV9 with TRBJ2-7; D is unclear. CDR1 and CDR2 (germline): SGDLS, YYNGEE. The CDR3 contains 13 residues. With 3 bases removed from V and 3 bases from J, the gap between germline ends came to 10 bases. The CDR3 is CASSGPTNYEQYF. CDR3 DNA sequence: TGTGCCAGCAGCGGCCCAACGAACTACGAGCAGTACTTC.

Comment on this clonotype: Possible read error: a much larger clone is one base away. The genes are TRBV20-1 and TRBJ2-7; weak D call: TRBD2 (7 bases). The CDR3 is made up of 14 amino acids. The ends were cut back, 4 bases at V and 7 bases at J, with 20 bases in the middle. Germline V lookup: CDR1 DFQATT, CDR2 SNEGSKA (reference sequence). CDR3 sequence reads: CSANPGGPKDEQYF. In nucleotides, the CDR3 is TGCAGTGCTAACCCCGGGGGGCCCAAGGATGAGCAGTACTTC.

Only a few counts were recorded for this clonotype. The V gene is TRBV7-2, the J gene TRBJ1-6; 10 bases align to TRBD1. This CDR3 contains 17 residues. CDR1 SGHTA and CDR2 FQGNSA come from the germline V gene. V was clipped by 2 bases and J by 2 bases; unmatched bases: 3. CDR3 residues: CASSLTGQGPYNSPLHF. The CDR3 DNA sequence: TGTGCCAGCAGCTTAACGGGACAGGGGCCCTATAATTCACCCCTCCACTTT. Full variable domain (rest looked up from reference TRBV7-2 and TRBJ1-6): GAGVSQSPSNKVTEKGKDVELRCDPISGHTALYWYRQSLGQGLEFLIYFQGNSAPDKSGLPSDRFSAERTGGSVSTLTIQRTQQEDSAVYLCASSLTGQGPYNSPLHFGNGTRLTVT.

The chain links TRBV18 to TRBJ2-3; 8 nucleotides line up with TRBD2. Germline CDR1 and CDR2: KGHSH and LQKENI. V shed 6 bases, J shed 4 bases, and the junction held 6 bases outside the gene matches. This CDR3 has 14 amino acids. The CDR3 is CASSTSVGADTQYF. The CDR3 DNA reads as TGTGCCAGCTCGACTAGCGTCGGAGCAGATACGCAGTATTTT.

CDR3 nucleotides: TGTGCCAGCAGCAAAGGGACTAGCGGGAGTATCTACAATGAGCAGTTCTTC. It yields the protein CASSKGTSGSIYNEQFF. V and J are TRBV9 and TRBJ2-1; 14 bases fit TRBD2. V lost 4 bases and J lost 3; bases outside the gene matches: 6. Germline V lookup: CDR1 SGDLS, CDR2 YYNGEE. The CDR3 totals 17 residues.

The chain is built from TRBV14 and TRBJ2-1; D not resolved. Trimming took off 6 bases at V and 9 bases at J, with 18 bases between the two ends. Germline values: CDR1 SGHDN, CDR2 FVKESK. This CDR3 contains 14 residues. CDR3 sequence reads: CASRPSGSMGEQFF. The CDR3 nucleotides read TGTGCCAGCAGGCCATCCGGGTCAATGGGTGAGCAGTTCTTC.

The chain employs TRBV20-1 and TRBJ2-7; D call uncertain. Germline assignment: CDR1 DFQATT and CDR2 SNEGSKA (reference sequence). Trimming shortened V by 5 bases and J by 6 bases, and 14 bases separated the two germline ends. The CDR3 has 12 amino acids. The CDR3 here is CSAATPSLEQYF. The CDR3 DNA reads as TGCAGTGCTGCGACTCCTTCGCTCGAGCAGTACTTC.

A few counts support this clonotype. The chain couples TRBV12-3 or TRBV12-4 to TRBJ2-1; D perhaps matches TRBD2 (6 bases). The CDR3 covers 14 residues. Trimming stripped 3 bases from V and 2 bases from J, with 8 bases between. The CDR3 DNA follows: TGTGCCAGCAGTTTGGGGACTCCCTACAATGAGCAGTTCTTC. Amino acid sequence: CASSLGTPYNEQFF.